Below, 6 T cell receptor beta chains from the same sample are listed, as sequenced in a study of T cell responses to AZD1222 COVID-19 vaccine (dated by TCRdb to about 2021). The library was obtained by the immunoSEQ multiplex PCR assay. In TCRdb, the immuneACCESS table is reduced to in-frame sequences with V and J assigned. These tables do not hold every clone; where another copy was compared, an unresolved V gene accounts for under half, and the others remain unexplained. Recorded for this sample are over 110,000 clones; about nine tenths of them occurred a single time. The ten largest make up 1.5% to 2% of the sample. The sample's time point label, in plain terms: about 28 days (+/-7) after the second vaccine dose. Sequenced here: peripheral blood, sampled 28 days after the second AZD1222 dose. These receptors came from an adult who received the AZD1222 COVID-19 vaccine.

CDR3 DNA: TGTGCCAGCAGCGGGACAGGGGGCCTTGGTCAGCCCCAGCATTTT. Translated, it gives CASSGTGGLGQPQHF. The J gene is TRBJ1-5, the V gene TRBV9, with TRBD1 matching 11 bases. Per germline, CDR1 SGDLS and CDR2 YYNGEE. The CDR3 runs to 15 residues. The V gene end was trimmed by 3 bases and the J gene end by 6 bases; junction bases not matched to a gene: 5.

The CDR3 is CASSDLGGRTDTQYF. The CDR3 DNA reads as TGTGCCAGCAGCGACCTCGGCGGGAGAACGGATACGCAGTATTTT. The V gene is TRBV11-2, the J gene TRBJ2-3; TRBD2 aligns across 7 bases. The CDR3 length is 15 residues. Trimming removed 5 bases from V and 6 bases from J; junction bases left unmatched: 11. Germline V gene data show CDR1 as SGHAT and CDR2 as FQNNGV. Full variable domain (missing parts from reference TRBV11-2 and TRBJ2-3): EAGVAQSPRYKIIEKRQSVAFWCNPISGHATLYWYQQILGQGPKLLIQFQNNGVVDDSQLPKDRFSAERLKGVDSTLKIQPAKLEDSAVYLCASSDLGGRTDTQYFGPGTRLTVL.

The rearrangement links TRBV14 to TRBJ1-1; D is undetermined. The CDR3 is 14 residues long. V lost 0 bases, J lost 0 bases, and 5 bases lay in between. Germline V gives CDR1 SGHDN, CDR2 FVKESK. The CDR3, as DNA: TGTGCCAGCAGCCAAGATTTAGTGAACACTGAAGCTTTCTTT. Protein sequence: CASSQDLVNTEAFF.

The J gene is TRBJ1-1, the V gene TRBV5-1, with a possible D match to TRBD1 (6 bases). Deletions cut 0 bases from V and 4 bases from J, with 13 bases between. Germline lookup yields CDR1 SGHRS and CDR2 YFSETQ. This CDR3 has 15 amino acids. The CDR3 loop reads CASSLVRGQGTEAFF. The CDR3 DNA sequence: TGCGCCAGCAGCTTGGTTCGGGGGCAAGGCACTGAAGCTTTCTTT. Supplemented by reference TRBV5-1 and TRBJ1-1, the full variable domain reads KAGVTQTPRYLIKTRGQQVTLSCSPISGHRSVSWYQQTPGQGLQFLFEYFSETQRNKGNFPGRFSGRQFSNSRSEMNVSTLELGDSALYLCASSLVRGQGTEAFFGQGTRLTVV.

This rearrangement joins TRBV10-1 to TRBJ1-1; no reliable D call. Germline V gene sequence: CDR1 WNHNN, CDR2 SYGVQD (reference sequence). This CDR3 spans 14 amino acids. Trimming pared 3 bases from V and 11 bases from J, leaving 19 bases between. The chain's CDR3 is CASSERRVGGFAFF. The CDR3 DNA reads as TGCGCCAGCAGTGAAAGGAGGGTAGGAGGTTTCGCTTTCTTT.

V gene TRBV19 combines with J gene TRBJ1-5; weak D call: TRBD1 (5 bases). This CDR3 has 15 residues. V lost 0 bases, J lost 3 bases, and 9 bases lay in between. Germline loops: CDR1 LNHDA, CDR2 SQIVND (reference sequence). The DNA for the CDR3 is TGTGCCAGTAGTATAGAAGGGGCTGACAATCAGCCCCAGCATTTT. Protein product: CASSIEGADNQPQHF.